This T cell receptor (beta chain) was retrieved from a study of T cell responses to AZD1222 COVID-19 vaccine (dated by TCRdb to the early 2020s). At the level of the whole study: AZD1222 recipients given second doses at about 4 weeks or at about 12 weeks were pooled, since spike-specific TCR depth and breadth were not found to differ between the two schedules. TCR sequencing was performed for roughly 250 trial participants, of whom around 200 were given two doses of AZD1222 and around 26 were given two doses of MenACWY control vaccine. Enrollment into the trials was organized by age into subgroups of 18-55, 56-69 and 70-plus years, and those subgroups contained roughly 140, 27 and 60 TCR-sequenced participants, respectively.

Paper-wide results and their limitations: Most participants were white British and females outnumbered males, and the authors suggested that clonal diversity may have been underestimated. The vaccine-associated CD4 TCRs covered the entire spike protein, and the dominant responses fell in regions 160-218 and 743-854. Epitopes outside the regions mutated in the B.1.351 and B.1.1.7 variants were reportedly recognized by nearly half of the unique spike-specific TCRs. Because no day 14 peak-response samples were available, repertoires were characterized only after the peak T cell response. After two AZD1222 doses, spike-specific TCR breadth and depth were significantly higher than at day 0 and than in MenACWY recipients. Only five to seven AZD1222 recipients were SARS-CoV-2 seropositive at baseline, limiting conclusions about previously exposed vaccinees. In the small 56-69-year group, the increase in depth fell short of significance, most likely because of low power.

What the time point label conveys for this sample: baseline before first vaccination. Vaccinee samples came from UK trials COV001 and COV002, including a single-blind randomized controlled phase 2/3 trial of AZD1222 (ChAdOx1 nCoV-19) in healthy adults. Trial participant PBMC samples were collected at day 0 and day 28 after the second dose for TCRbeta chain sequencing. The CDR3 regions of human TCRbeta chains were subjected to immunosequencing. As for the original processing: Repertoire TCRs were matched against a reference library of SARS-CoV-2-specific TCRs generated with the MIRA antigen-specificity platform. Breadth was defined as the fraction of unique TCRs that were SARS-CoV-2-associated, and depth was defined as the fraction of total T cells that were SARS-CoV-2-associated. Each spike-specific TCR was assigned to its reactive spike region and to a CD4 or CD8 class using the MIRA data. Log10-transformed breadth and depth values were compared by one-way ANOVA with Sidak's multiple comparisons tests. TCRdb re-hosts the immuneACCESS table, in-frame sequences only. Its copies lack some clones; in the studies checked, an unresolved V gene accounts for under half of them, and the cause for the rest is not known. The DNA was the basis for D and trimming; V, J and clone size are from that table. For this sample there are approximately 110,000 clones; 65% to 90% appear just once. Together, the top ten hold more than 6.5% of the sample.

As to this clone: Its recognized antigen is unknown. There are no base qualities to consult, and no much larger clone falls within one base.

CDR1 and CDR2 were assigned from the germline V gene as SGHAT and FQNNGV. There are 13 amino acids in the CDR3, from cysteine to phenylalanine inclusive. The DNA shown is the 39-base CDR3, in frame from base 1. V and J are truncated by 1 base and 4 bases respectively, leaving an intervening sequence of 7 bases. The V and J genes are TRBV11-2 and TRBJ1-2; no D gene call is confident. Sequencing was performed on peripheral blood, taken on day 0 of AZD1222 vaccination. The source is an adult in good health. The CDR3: CASSLAWTYGYTF. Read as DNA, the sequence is TGTGCCAGCAGCTTAGCCTGGACCTATGGCTACACCTTC.